This T cell receptor (beta chain) is from a study of shared clonotypes between healthy human individuals. Whole-study findings and limits: What rarefaction showed was incomplete sorted-subset sequencing despite large depth. Limited genetic and exposure-history diversity came from having few donors.

The repertoire was sequenced with immunoSEQ multiplex PCR; TCRdb's copy has only in-frame clones and lacks some. The table includes about 550,000 clones, around 95% detected once. CDR3 length: 14 residues. Looked up from germline, CDR1 is SEHNR and CDR2 is FQNEAQ (reference sequence). The V segment lost 3 bases and the J segment 5 bases; nucleotides outside the gene matches: 5. This clone has just one count. Its target is unknown. At the DNA level, this CDR3 is encoded by other sequences in the same sample as well. In the naive CD8 group, cells lacked CD45RO and were positively selected for CCR7, so terminally differentiated effector memory CD45RA+ cells were left out.

The material sequenced was naive CD8+ T cells sorted from blood. The clonotype comes from a woman aged 25 to 39 in good health. The chain links TRBV7-9 to TRBJ2-7; 9 nucleotides align to TRBD2. DNA of the CDR3: TGTGCCAGCAGCTTGGTAGCGGGAGTAAACGAGCAGTACTTC. This sequence encodes CASSLVAGVNEQYF. The whole variable domain, filled in from reference TRBV7-9 and TRBJ2-7, reads DTGVSQNPRHKITKRGQNVTFRCDPISEHNRLYWYRQTLGQGPEFLTYFQNEAQLEKSRLLSDRFSAERPKGSFSTLEIQRTEQGDSAMYLCASSLVAGVNEQYFGPGTRLTVT.